One sample yielded the 20 T cell receptor beta chains listed below, sequenced in a study of PD-L1 blockade in urothelial cancer. TCRdb's copy holds only in-frame clones and misses some; the assay was immunoSEQ multiplex PCR. Among tens of thousands of clones listed, 75% to 90% were seen once. The time point is: peripheral blood 6 weeks after treatment start. Sequencing was performed on PBMCs, taken around atezolizumab (anti-PD-L1) treatment. The receptors were gathered from a man in his 60s with urothelial cancer.

The rearrangement uses TRBV4-2 and TRBJ2-7; tentative D call: TRBD1 (6 bases). The V gene's germline CDR1 is LGHNA and CDR2 YNFKEQ. V dropped 5 bases and J dropped 2 bases, with 13 bases sitting between them. The CDR3 has 14 residues. CDR3 amino acids: CASSIPGQTYEQYF. The CDR3 DNA reads TGTGCCAGCAGCATACCGGGACAAACCTACGAGCAGTACTTC.

The chain carries TRBV4-2 and TRBJ1-2, with 10 positions matching TRBD1. The CDR3 extends over 18 amino acids. Unmatched junction bases numbered 14, after V lost 2 bases and J lost 5 bases. CDR1 is LGHNA and CDR2 is YNFKEQ in the germline V gene. This CDR3 is CASSQNGRQGASHYGYTF. DNA for the CDR3: TGTGCCAGCAGCCAAAACGGGCGACAGGGGGCTTCTCATTATGGCTACACCTTC.

The gene calls are TRBV30 and TRBJ1-5; D gene uncertain. V lost 2 bases and J 2 bases, leaving 7 bases between the germline ends. The CDR3 extends over 13 amino acids. Germline-derived CDR1 and CDR2 are GTSNPN and SVGIG (reference sequence). The CDR3 loop reads CAWSNGGNQPQHF. Here the CDR3 DNA reads TGTGCCTGGAGTAATGGAGGCAATCAGCCCCAGCATTTT. Variable domain in full (rest from reference TRBV30 and TRBJ1-5): SQTIHQWPATLVQPVGSPLSLECTVEGTSNPNLYWYRQAAGRGLQLLFYSVGIGQISSEVPQNLSASRPQDRQFILSSKKLLLSDSGFYLCAWSNGGNQPQHFGDGTRLSIL.

The chain uses TRBV19 and TRBJ1-2, with D perhaps TRBD1 (5 bases). This CDR3 has 15 residues. Germline V gene lookup returns CDR1 LNHDA and CDR2 SQIVND (reference sequence). V lost 1 base to trimming and J lost 4 bases, with 13 bases between them. Written as DNA, the CDR3 is TGTGCCAGTAGTATAGGCCCCGGAGGGGTCTATGGCTACACCTTC. This encodes CASSIGPGGVYGYTF.

This rearrangement joins TRBV19 to TRBJ1-1; D is perhaps TRBD1 (6 bases). The V gene's germline CDR1 is LNHDA and CDR2 SQIVND (reference sequence). This CDR3 is 15 amino acids long. Trimming removed 5 bases at V and 6 bases at J, with 19 bases between. In nucleotides, the CDR3 is TGTGCCAGTAGTCCGGGGGGGGCGGTGAAGGCTGAAGCTTTCTTT. Amino acids: CASSPGGAVKAEAFF.

The chain couples TRBV12-5 to TRBJ1-1, with TRBD1 matching over 8 bases. The germline V gene encodes CDR1 LGHNT and CDR2 FRNRAP. The CDR3 sequence is 15 residues long. V gave up 2 bases and J gave up 5 bases; unmatched junction bases: 7. The CDR3, as DNA: TGTGCTAGTGGTTTGCCGTCGACAGGGGAGACTGAAGCTTTCTTT. The encoded protein is CASGLPSTGETEAFF. The full variable domain, completed using reference TRBV12-5 and TRBJ1-1, is DARVTQTPRHKVTEMGQEVTMRCQPILGHNTVFWYRQTMMQGLELLAYFRNRAPLDDSGMPKDRFSAEMPDATLATLKIQPSEPRDSAVYFCASGLPSTGETEAFFGQGTRLTVV.

The chain recombines TRBV19 with TRBJ2-7, with D tentatively TRBD1 (5 bases). The ends were cut back, 3 bases at V and 2 bases at J, with 11 bases in the middle. Per germline, CDR1 LNHDA and CDR2 SQIVND (reference sequence). CDR3 length: 14 residues. CDR3 DNA: TGTGCCAGTAGTATTGGTCAGGGCACCTACGAGCAGTACTTC. Residues: CASSIGQGTYEQYF. Full variable domain (remainder filled in from reference TRBV19 and TRBJ2-7): DGGITQSPKYLFRKEGQNVTLSCEQNLNHDAMYWYRQDPGQGLRLIYYSQIVNDFQKGDIAEGYSVSREKKESFPLTVTSAQKNPTAFYLCASSIGQGTYEQYFGPGTRLTVT.

The chain carries TRBV7-3 and TRBJ2-2, with D possibly TRBD2 on 5 matching bases. Germline values: CDR1 SGHTA, CDR2 FQGTGA. Trimming took 4 bases from V and 5 from J, leaving 11 bases between them. The CDR3 loop spans 14 amino acids. The CDR3 DNA reads as TGTGCCAGCAGCTCCCAGAGGGATACCGGGGAGCTGTTTTTT. Amino acids: CASSSQRDTGELFF.

This chain uses TRBV7-9 with TRBJ2-5; D might be TRBD2 (5 bases). Germline V gene data show CDR1 as SEHNR and CDR2 as FQNEAQ (reference sequence). V was trimmed by 1 base and J by 2 bases, leaving 11 bases between them. CDR3 length equals 15 residues. DNA for the CDR3: TGTGCCAGCAGCTTAGGGTCTGGGAGACAAGAGACCCAGTACTTC. This encodes CASSLGSGRQETQYF.

With regard to this clone: This sample includes further DNA sequences coding for the same CDR3. The chain recombines TRBV5-1 with TRBJ2-3; 7 bases are shared with TRBD1. The CDR3 is 15 residues long. J lost 1 base, V lost 4 bases, and 6 bases had no gene match. The germline CDR1 and CDR2 sequences are SGHRS and YFSETQ. The chain's CDR3 is CASSPRQGGTDTQYF. The CDR3 DNA follows: TGCGCCAGCAGCCCTAGACAGGGAGGCACAGATACGCAGTATTTT.

This clone was observed a single time. The V gene is TRBV18, the J gene TRBJ1-2; TRBD1 might be the D (5 bases). From germline, CDR1 is KGHSH and CDR2 LQKENI. V lost 3 bases to trimming and J lost 4 bases, with 15 bases between them. The CDR3 is 15 residues long. In DNA, the CDR3 is TGTGCCAGCTCACCCCAGCGGGACGCGAGCTATGGCTACACCTTC. The encoded protein is CASSPQRDASYGYTF.

This chain joins TRBV19 and TRBJ2-3; 13 bases are a match to TRBD2. The germline V gene has CDR1 LNHDA and CDR2 SQIVND (reference sequence). V trimming: 3 bases; J trimming: 2 bases; junction bases outside the gene matches: 2. The CDR3 is 16 amino acids. In DNA form, the CDR3 reads TGTGCCAGTAGTATTGGACTAGCGGGGGACACAGATACGCAGTATTTT. It translates to CASSIGLAGDTDTQYF.

The chain employs TRBV10-2 and TRBJ1-5; 7 bases line up with TRBD1. Germline V gene data show CDR1 as WSHSY and CDR2 as SAAADI. With V trimmed by 5 bases and J by 3 bases, 7 bases remained unmatched. The CDR3 totals 15 residues. The CDR3 nucleotides are TGCGCCAGCAGTATTGACAGGGCCTCCAATCAGCCCCAGCATTTT. Protein sequence: CASSIDRASNQPQHF.

The chain uses TRBV4-2 and TRBJ1-3; no firm D call. This CDR3 contains 17 residues. Trimming pared 0 bases from V and 4 bases from J, leaving 16 bases between. Germline values: CDR1 LGHNA, CDR2 YNFKEQ. The CDR3 spells CASSQDLGGGLGNTIYF. The CDR3 DNA reads as TGTGCCAGCAGCCAAGATTTGGGTGGAGGGCTGGGAAACACCATATATTTT.

The V call is TRBV10-2, the J call TRBJ2-7; a weak D match, TRBD1 (6 bases). Trimming stripped 2 bases from V and 6 bases from J, with 17 bases between. This CDR3 comprises 15 residues. The V gene's germline CDR1 is WSHSY and CDR2 SAAADI. The CDR3 DNA reads TGCGCCAGCAGTGAGCTGCGTTGGGGACATGGCGAGCAGTACTTC. It codes for CASSELRWGHGEQYF.

The V and J genes are TRBV4-2 and TRBJ1-1; 10 nucleotides agree with TRBD1. The germline V gene encodes CDR1 LGHNA and CDR2 YNFKEQ. The CDR3 consists of 17 residues. The V gene end was trimmed by 5 bases and the J gene end by 4 bases; junction bases not matched to a gene: 13. In DNA, the CDR3 is TGTGCCAGCAGCACCTCGGGTCCGGGACAGGGGACCACTGAAGCTTTCTTT. It encodes CASSTSGPGQGTTEAFF.

The chain recombines TRBV6-1 with TRBJ1-2, with a tentative D call TRBD1 (5 bases). This CDR3 is 15 amino acids long. Germline loops: CDR1 MNHNS, CDR2 SASEGT. V dropped 0 bases and J dropped 4 bases, with 12 bases sitting between them. The CDR3 protein is CASSEAVGGIYGYTF. As DNA, the CDR3 is TGTGCCAGCAGTGAAGCGGTGGGGGGGATCTATGGCTACACCTTC.

This chain connects TRBV28 to TRBJ2-5, with D perhaps TRBD1 (6 bases). The V gene's germline CDR1 is MDHEN and CDR2 SYDVKM. Trimming removed 3 bases at V and 5 bases at J, with 13 bases between. The CDR3 extends over 14 amino acids. Here the CDR3 DNA reads TGTGCCAGCAGTTTCAGTGACAGGAGGGAGACCCAGTACTTC. This sequence encodes CASSFSDRRETQYF.

V gene TRBV7-2 combines with J gene TRBJ2-3; 8 bases agree with TRBD2. The CDR3 spans 13 residues. Germline CDR1 SGHTA, CDR2 FQGNSA. With 7 bases clipped from V and 5 bases from J, the junction kept 5 bases outside the gene matches. The CDR3 sequence: CASTRSGVDTQYF. The CDR3, as DNA: TGTGCCAGCACCCGTAGCGGGGTAGATACGCAGTATTTT.

The V gene is TRBV19, the J gene TRBJ2-1; D is ambiguous. This CDR3 comprises 14 residues. V was pared by 3 bases and J by 2 bases, with 8 bases between. Germline loops: CDR1 LNHDA, CDR2 SQIVND (reference sequence). The CDR3: CASSISPAYNEQFF. The CDR3 region has the DNA TGTGCCAGTAGTATCAGTCCAGCCTACAATGAGCAGTTCTTC.